The T cell receptor (beta chain) described here comes from a study of T cell responses to AZD1222 COVID-19 vaccine. Germline lookup yields CDR1 MDHEN and CDR2 SYDVKM. The CDR3 covers 13 residues. V gave up 2 bases and J gave up 2 bases, with 6 bases separating them. Generated by immunoSEQ multiplex PCR, the TCRdb table keeps only in-frame clones and is missing some. The sample lists about 85,000 clones, roughly 86% occurring once. This clone was observed a few times. The chain links TRBV28 to TRBJ1-2; D is ambiguous. This receptor was identified in an adult in good health. The material sequenced was peripheral blood, taken on day 0 of AZD1222 vaccination. The CDR3 reads CASSLELNYGYTF. Written as DNA, the CDR3 is TGTGCCAGCAGTTTAGAGCTAAACTATGGCTACACCTTC.